The next 19 T cell receptor beta chains were all read from a single sample in a study of blood T cell repertoires in COVID-19 (dated by TCRdb to the early 2020s). The method was the immunoSEQ multiplex PCR assay. TCRdb limited this immuneACCESS table to in-frame rearrangements with V and J called. A share of clones is missing; checked studies link under half to unresolved V genes, and the rest is unexplained. Within this sample are fewer than 95,000 clones, with roughly nine tenths of them counted one time only. 8.5% to 10% of the sample is in the top ten clones. Sequenced input: peripheral blood. The receptors shown here come from a man between 45 and 60 years old with acute or convalescent COVID-19.

The chain employs TRBV5-1 and TRBJ1-6, with 7 bases lining up with TRBD1. Per the germline V gene, CDR1 is SGHRS and CDR2 is YFSETQ. CDR3 length equals 13 residues. V lost 6 bases to trimming and J lost 8 bases; unmatched junction nucleotides: 5. In DNA form, the CDR3 reads TGCGCCAGCACGGCAGGGGGATATTCACCCCTCCACTTT. It is translated as CASTAGGYSPLHF.

The chain couples TRBV27 to TRBJ2-3; D ambiguous. This CDR3 has 16 residues. The ends were cut back, 5 bases at V and 0 bases at J, with 15 bases in the middle. Per the germline V gene, CDR1 is MNHEY and CDR2 is SMNVEV (reference sequence). CDR3 nucleotides: TGTGCCAGCAGTCCCAGACACACCTACAGCACAGATACGCAGTATTTT. Translating it yields CASSPRHTYSTDTQYF.

The V gene is TRBV10-1, the J gene TRBJ1-2, with D maybe TRBD1 (5 bases). V gave up 9 bases and J gave up 2 bases, with 19 bases separating them. This CDR3 spans 15 amino acids. The V gene's germline CDR1 is WNHNN and CDR2 SYGVQD (reference sequence). The CDR3 spells CARDETDNENYGYTF. CDR3 coding DNA: TGCGCCAGGGATGAGACAGACAACGAGAACTATGGCTACACCTTC.

The CDR3 DNA reads as TGTGCCAGCACCTCACAGGGGGCTTCAGAAGCTTTCTTT. Translated, it gives CASTSQGASEAFF. The gene calls are TRBV7-2 and TRBJ1-1; 9 bases align to TRBD1. Germline V gene lookup returns CDR1 SGHTA and CDR2 FQGNSA. CDR3 size: 13 residues. J lost 8 bases, V lost 7 bases, and 8 bases had no gene match. The full variable domain, its missing parts supplied by reference TRBV7-2 and TRBJ1-1, is GAGVSQSPSNKVTEKGKDVELRCDPISGHTALYWYRQSLGQGLEFLIYFQGNSAPDKSGLPSDRFSAERTGGSVSTLTIQRTQQEDSAVYLCASTSQGASEAFFGQGTRLTVV.

The chain combines TRBV11-2 with TRBJ2-5; TRBD2 matches at 8 bases. The CDR3 spans 14 residues. The trim removed 1 base at V and 4 bases at J, leaving 2 bases unmatched. CDR1 is SGHAT and CDR2 is FQNNGV in the germline V gene. CDR3 protein: CASSLAGGRETQYF. The CDR3 nucleotides read TGTGCCAGCAGCTTAGCGGGGGGGCGAGAGACCCAGTACTTC. Together with reference TRBV11-2 and TRBJ2-5, the CDR3 gives the full variable domain: EAGVAQSPRYKIIEKRQSVAFWCNPISGHATLYWYQQILGQGPKLLIQFQNNGVVDDSQLPKDRFSAERLKGVDSTLKIQPAKLEDSAVYLCASSLAGGRETQYFGPGTRLLVL.

In this sample, this clone turned up once. V and J are TRBV2 and TRBJ2-3, with D possibly TRBD1 on 5 matching bases. V was cut by 6 bases and J by 3 bases, with 16 bases left in between. The length of the CDR3 is 15 residues. Looked up from germline, CDR1 is SNHLY and CDR2 is FYNNEI. This chain's CDR3 is CASSESRVVTDTQYF. In nucleotides, the CDR3 is TGTGCCAGCAGCGAGTCCAGGGTGGTTACAGATACGCAGTATTTT.

The chain combines TRBV7-9 with TRBJ1-4; no reliable D call. Germline V gives CDR1 SEHNR, CDR2 FQNEAQ (reference sequence). The CDR3 is 16 residues long. Trimming removed 2 bases from V and 5 bases from J, with 15 bases in between. The CDR3 protein is CASSLKPPLLNEKLFF. The CDR3 bases are TGTGCCAGCAGCTTAAAGCCGCCACTTCTAAATGAAAAACTGTTTTTT.

The chain couples TRBV19 to TRBJ1-2; 7 nucleotides align to TRBD1. This CDR3 is built from 15 residues. V was pared by 8 bases and J by 4 bases, with 13 bases of the junction left unmatched. The V gene's germline CDR1 is LNHDA and CDR2 SQIVND (reference sequence). The DNA of the CDR3 is TGTGCCAGTTCTTCCTACGCTAGGGACAGCTATGGCTACACCTTC. Amino acids: CASSSYARDSYGYTF. The variable domain in full, with the rest retrieved from reference TRBV19 and TRBJ1-2, is DGGITQSPKYLFRKEGQNVTLSCEQNLNHDAMYWYRQDPGQGLRLIYYSQIVNDFQKGDIAEGYSVSREKKESFPLTVTSAQKNPTAFYLCASSSYARDSYGYTFGSGTRLTVV.

The chain couples TRBV11-1 to TRBJ2-5; no definite D call. This CDR3 spans 12 amino acids. The V end lost 5 bases, the J end lost 3 bases, and 7 bases lay between the germline ends. Germline lookup yields CDR1 SGHAT and CDR2 FQDESV (reference sequence). DNA for the CDR3: TGTGCCAGCAGCAAGAGCGAAGAGACCCAGTACTTC. As protein: CASSKSEETQYF.

The gene calls are TRBV15 and TRBJ2-7; no definite D call. The CDR3 has 13 amino acids. V gave up 8 bases and J gave up 6 bases, with 17 bases separating them. Germline V CDR1 and CDR2: LNHNV, YYDKDF (reference sequence). The CDR3 region is CATVCQPPGEQYV. CDR3 sequence (DNA): TGTGCCACCGTTTGCCAACCCCCGGGCGAGCAGTACGTC.

The chain links TRBV25-1 to TRBJ1-2; no reliable D call. V dropped 2 bases and J dropped 0 bases, with 7 bases sitting between them. The CDR3 totals 14 residues. Germline V gene data show CDR1 as MGHDK and CDR2 as SYGVNS. The CDR3 sequence is CASSERRTNYGYTF. In nucleotides, the CDR3 is TGTGCCAGCAGTGAACGGAGAACTAACTATGGCTACACCTTC.

Concerning this clone: Distinct nucleotide sequences in the sample also encode this CDR3. This chain uses TRBV24-1 with TRBJ2-1; possibly TRBD1 for D (6 bases). Germline CDR1 and CDR2: KGHDR and SFDVKD. Trimming removed 2 bases from V and 10 bases from J, with 20 bases in between. The CDR3 sequence is 16 residues long. The CDR3 nucleotides are TGTGCCACCAGTGATTCTCCGGGACAAGGACGTCGGGAGCAGTTCTTC. It encodes CATSDSPGQGRREQFF.

The V gene is TRBV21-1, the J gene TRBJ2-2; TRBD1 reflects the table's D call only, with no check against the DNA. TRBV21-1 is annotated as a pseudogene. The CDR3 extends over 13 amino acids. As DNA, the CDR3 is TGTGCCAGCAGCAGGGCCCTCACCGGGGAGCTGTTTTTT. As protein: CASSRALTGELFF.

This clone was observed once. V and J are TRBV27 and TRBJ2-6; weak D call: TRBD1 (6 bases). V was trimmed by 2 bases and J by 0 bases, leaving 14 bases between them. Germline CDR1 MNHEY, CDR2 SMNVEV (reference sequence). This CDR3 spans 18 amino acids. The CDR3 reads CASSLTPPQGSGANVLTF. DNA of the CDR3: TGTGCCAGCAGTTTAACCCCACCACAGGGCTCTGGGGCCAACGTCCTGACTTTC.

The chain couples TRBV9 to TRBJ2-1, with 10 positions matching TRBD2. There are 12 residues in the CDR3. The J segment lost 12 bases and the V segment lost 4 bases, leaving 4 bases of the junction unmatched. Germline-derived CDR1 and CDR2 are SGDLS and YYNGEE. CDR3 residues: CASSHSGGWQFF. In DNA form, the CDR3 reads TGTGCCAGCAGCCATAGCGGGGGGTGGCAGTTCTTC. The variable domain in full, completed from reference TRBV9 and TRBJ2-1, reads DSGVTQTPKHLITATGQRVTLRCSPRSGDLSVYWYQQSLDQGLQFLIQYYNGEERAKGNILERFSAQQFPDLHSELNLSSLELGDSALYFCASSHSGGWQFFGPGTRLTVL.

The genes are TRBV6-2 or TRBV6-3 and TRBJ1-2; D is unclear. V was pared by 2 bases and J by 2 bases, with 6 bases between. The CDR3 extends over 13 amino acids. CDR1 MNHEY and CDR2 SVGEGT come from the germline V gene. The CDR3 DNA reads TGTGCCAGCAGTTACGGCAGAAACTATGGCTACACCTTC. Translating it yields CASSYGRNYGYTF.

V usage is TRBV5-8 and J usage is TRBJ2-2; TRBD1 is a possible D gene (5 bases). The CDR3 has 14 amino acids. The germline V and J ends were trimmed by 5 bases and 2 bases, with 10 bases remaining between them. Germline V gene sequence: CDR1 SGHTS, CDR2 YDEGEE. CDR3 nucleotides: TGTGCCAGCAGAGTGGACATAAACACCGGGGAGCTGTTTTTT. Translated, it gives CASRVDINTGELFF. Full variable domain (outside the CDR3, taken from reference TRBV5-8 and TRBJ2-2): EAGVTQSPTHLIKTRGQQATLRCSPISGHTSVYWYQQALGLGLQFLLWYDEGEERNRGNFPPRFSGRQFPNYSSELNVNALELEDSALYLCASRVDINTGELFFGEGSRLTVL.

This clone was seen just once. CDR3 nucleotide sequence: TGTGCCAGCAACGTCGGGGGGGGTACTCAGCCCCAGCATTTT. Translation gives CASNVGGGTQPQHF. The rearrangement uses TRBV6-5 and TRBJ1-5, with a tentative D call TRBD1 (5 bases). Germline CDR1 MNHEY, CDR2 SVGAGI. V dropped 7 bases and J dropped 6 bases, with 16 bases sitting between them. The CDR3 runs 14 residues.

This clone was seen once. The chain employs TRBV9 and TRBJ1-5; D is perhaps TRBD1 (5 bases). CDR1 SGDLS and CDR2 YYNGEE come from the germline V gene. The CDR3 is made up of 13 amino acids. V was cut by 2 bases and J by 5 bases, with 8 bases left in between. DNA for the CDR3: TGTGCCAGCAGCGTCAGGGCCGATCAGCCCCAGCATTTT. The encoded protein is CASSVRADQPQHF.